This TCR beta chain was identified during a study of blood T cell repertoires in COVID-19. On the study more broadly: The study drew acute and convalescent COVID-19 samples from the United States, Italy and Spain.

Source study methods: Reference gene primer amplification gave nucleated cell count estimates. Libraries were prepared by immunoSEQ multiplex PCR; TCRdb keeps only in-frame clonotypes and omits some of them. V, J and clone size reflect that table, while D and trimming were determined from the DNA. The table lists under 90,000 clones, over 70% of them singletons. With V trimmed by 0 bases and J by 11 bases, 8 bases remained unmatched. The germline V gene encodes CDR1 SGHNT and CDR2 YYREEE (reference sequence). The CDR3 runs to 14 residues. The sequence came from a man aged 45-65 years with active or convalescent COVID-19. Material: peripheral blood. The chain uses TRBV5-4 and TRBJ1-1; 9 nucleotides agree with TRBD1. The CDR3 coding sequence is TGTGCCAGCAGCTTGGAGGGGGACAGGGTGGGGGCTTTCTTT. As protein: CASSLEGDRVGAFF.